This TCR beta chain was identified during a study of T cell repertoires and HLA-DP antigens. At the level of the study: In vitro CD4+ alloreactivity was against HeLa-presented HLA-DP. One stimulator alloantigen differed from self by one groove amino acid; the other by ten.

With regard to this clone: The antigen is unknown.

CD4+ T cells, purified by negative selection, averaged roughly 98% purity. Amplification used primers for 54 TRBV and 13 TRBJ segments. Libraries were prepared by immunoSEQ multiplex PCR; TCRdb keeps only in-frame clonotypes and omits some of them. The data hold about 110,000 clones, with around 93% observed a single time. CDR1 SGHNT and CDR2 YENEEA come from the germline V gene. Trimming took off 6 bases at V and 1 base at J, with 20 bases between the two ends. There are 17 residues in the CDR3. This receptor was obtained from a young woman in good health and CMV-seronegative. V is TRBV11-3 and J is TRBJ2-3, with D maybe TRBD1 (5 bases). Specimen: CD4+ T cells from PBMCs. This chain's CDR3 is CASSPGLSTGRTDTQYF. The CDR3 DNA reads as TGTGCCAGCAGTCCCGGCTTGAGTACAGGACGCACAGATACGCAGTATTTT. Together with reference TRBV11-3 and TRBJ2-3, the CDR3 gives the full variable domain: EAGVVQSPRYKIIEKKQPVAFWCNPISGHNTLYWYLQNLGQGPELLIRYENEEAVDDSQLPKDRFSAERLKGVDSTLKIQPAELGDSAVYLCASSPGLSTGRTDTQYFGPGTRLTVL.